What follows are 8 T cell receptor beta chains derived from one specimen sequenced in a study of cytomegalovirus exposure and HLA in healthy donors. A multiplex PCR was run with 60 Vbeta primers and 13 Jbeta primers. Assay used: immunoSEQ multiplex PCR; TCRdb lists only in-frame clones, some missing. The table lists fewer than 150,000 clones, around 82% of them singletons. The specimen sequenced was PBMCs. Receptor source: a man between 45 and 60 years old in good health and CMV-seronegative.

This clone was seen at least ten times. V gene TRBV7-2 combines with J gene TRBJ1-5; D is perhaps TRBD1 (5 bases). The CDR3 is 15 residues long. The V and J ends lost 2 bases and 3 bases respectively, with 11 bases between them. Germline CDR1 SGHTA, CDR2 FQGNSA. CDR3 sequence reads: CASSLRAGPNQPQHF. The CDR3, as DNA: TGTGCCAGCAGCTTAAGGGCAGGGCCCAATCAGCCCCAGCATTTT.

This rearrangement joins TRBV2 to TRBJ2-1; 7 bases fit TRBD1. The V gene's germline CDR1 is SNHLY and CDR2 FYNNEI. After removal of 6 bases from V and 7 bases from J, the junction contained 9 bases not matched to a gene. The CDR3 has 14 residues. CDR3 sequence: CASRYETGKNEQFF. The CDR3 DNA reads TGTGCCAGCAGATACGAGACAGGGAAGAATGAGCAGTTCTTC.

V and J are TRBV10-2 and TRBJ2-5, with D possibly TRBD1 on 6 matching bases. Germline assignment: CDR1 WSHSY and CDR2 SAAADI. This CDR3 region has 13 residues. V lost 2 bases to trimming and J lost 5 bases, with 9 bases between them. CDR3 bases: TGCGCCAGCAGTGAGGCAGGGGTGGAGACCCAGTACTTC. It is translated as CASSEAGVETQYF.

V usage is TRBV19 and J usage is TRBJ1-5; 8 bases match TRBD1. V shed 5 bases, J shed 5 bases, and the junction held 8 bases outside the gene matches. In germline, CDR1 is LNHDA, CDR2 SQIVND (reference sequence). CDR3 length: 15 amino acids. The chain's CDR3 is CASSPRGQAYQPQHF. In DNA, the CDR3 is TGTGCCAGTAGTCCGCGGGGACAGGCTTATCAGCCCCAGCATTTT.

This clone came up once. The chain couples TRBV6-5 to TRBJ2-5, with 9 bases that match TRBD2. Judging by the DNA end, TRBJ2-7 fits better; the J call may be wrong. Germline-derived CDR1 and CDR2 are MNHEY and SVGAGI. The CDR3 loop spans 15 amino acids. CDR3 sequence reads: CASRLDASGTYEQYF. CDR3 nucleotides: TGTGCCAGCAGACTCGATGCTAGCGGGACCTACGAGCAGTACTTC.

The chain couples TRBV6-1 to TRBJ1-1; D perhaps matches TRBD1 (6 bases). Germline CDR1 is MNHNS and CDR2 is SASEGT. V shed 1 base and J shed 1 base, with 10 bases lying between them. The CDR3 extends over 15 amino acids. DNA of the CDR3: TGTGCCAGCAGTGAAGAGAGGGGGAGGAACACTGAAGCTTTCTTT. As protein: CASSEERGRNTEAFF.

The sample holds a few counts of this clone. The chain combines TRBV27 with TRBJ1-2, with 8 bases aligning to TRBD1. This CDR3 region has 15 residues. With 7 bases clipped from V and 8 bases from J, the junction kept 15 bases outside the gene matches. Germline lookup yields CDR1 MNHEY and CDR2 SMNVEV (reference sequence). This CDR3 reads CASTEEGRGQGGYTF. In DNA, the CDR3 is TGTGCCAGCACGGAAGAGGGCAGGGGGCAAGGAGGCTACACCTTC.

As to this clone: One junction end does not reproduce the germline sequence, and a read error may be involved. The sample carries other DNA sequences with the same CDR3. The rearrangement joins TRBV18 to TRBJ1-5, with D perhaps matching TRBD1 (6 bases). Germline CDR1 reads KGHSH; CDR2 reads LQKENI. This CDR3 contains 14 residues. The CDR3 sequence: CASSRGGGNQPQHF. CDR3 nucleotide sequence: TGTGCCAGCTCCCGTGGGGGCGGCAATCAGCCCCAACATTTT.